Shown below are 13 T cell receptor beta chains from a single sample sequenced in a study of blood T cells in healthy people across ages. PCR was performed a second time for about 6 to 12 cycles using a sample-barcoded 5' primer and a J-beta primer mix. TCRdb fed the 5' RACE reads into MiXCR, producing one record per CDR3 protein. Counted here are roughly 1.5 million distinct CDR3 sequences, under 55% occurring once; the ten biggest clones make up approximately 4.1%. What was sequenced was blood. Source of these receptors: a woman aged 18 to 35 in good health.

The gene calls are TRBV6-2 or TRBV6-3 and TRBJ1-5, with a tentative D call TRBD1 (6 bases). The CDR3 is 14 residues long. Trimming pared 6 bases from V and 7 bases from J, leaving 16 bases between. From germline, CDR1 is MNHEY and CDR2 SVGEGT. CDR3 residues: CASRDGGARQPQHF. DNA of the CDR3: TGTGCCAGCAGGGACGGGGGGGCCAGACAGCCCCAGCATTTT.

The chain carries TRBV29-1 and TRBJ2-4, with D tentatively TRBD2 (6 bases). V dropped 5 bases and J dropped 13 bases, with 21 bases sitting between them. The CDR3 contains 13 residues. Germline V gene data show CDR1 as SQVTM and CDR2 as ANQGSEA. CDR3 sequence (DNA): TGCAGCGTTCCCTTGGGGAGGACGGGGGAGCAGTACTTC. Encoded protein: CSVPLGRTGEQYF.

The chain joins TRBV29-1 to TRBJ2-3; D might be TRBD1 (6 bases). Germline-derived CDR1 and CDR2 are SQVTM and ANQGSEA. This CDR3 spans 15 amino acids. Trimming pared 3 bases from V and 2 bases from J, leaving 15 bases between. CDR3 residues: CSVENPDRFTDTQYF. For the CDR3, the DNA is TGCAGCGTTGAGAACCCAGACAGGTTCACAGATACGCAGTATTTT.

The gene calls are TRBV12-3 or TRBV12-4 and TRBJ2-1; TRBD1 agrees at 8 bases. The CDR3 is 14 residues long. V shed 7 bases, J shed 8 bases, and the junction held 10 bases outside the gene matches. CDR3 coding DNA: TGTGCCAGCAACGACGGACAGGGAGAGGATGAGCAGTTCTTC. This sequence encodes CASNDGQGEDEQFF.

The V gene is TRBV20-1, the J gene TRBJ2-7; 7 bases map to TRBD1. Trimming cost V 6 bases and J 2 bases; bases outside gene matches: 10. CDR1 is DFQATT and CDR2 is SNEGSKA in the germline V gene (reference sequence). The CDR3 contains 14 residues. CDR3 sequence reads: CSARPLDRAYEQYF. CDR3 in DNA: TGCAGTGCCCGTCCTCTAGACAGGGCCTACGAGCAGTACTTC.

The genes are TRBV29-1 and TRBJ2-1; D call uncertain. The end of the DNA aligns better with TRBJ2-7, so the J call may be wrong. The germline V gene encodes CDR1 SQVTM and CDR2 ANQGSEA. The length of the CDR3 is 13 residues. The CDR3 reads CSVEDGRYNEQYF. CDR3 nucleotide sequence: TGCAGCGTTGAAGACGGCAGATACAATGAGCAGTACTTC.

Comments on this clonotype: The junction does not match germline at one end; this may be a read error. This chain links TRBV19 with TRBJ2-1, with no clear D. Germline CDR1 is LNHDA and CDR2 is SQIVND (reference sequence). This CDR3 has 13 residues. CDR3 amino acids: CVSTPGGVYEQFF. CDR3 nucleotides: TGTGTCAGTACTCCCGGTGGGGTGTATGAGCAGTTCTTC.

This rearrangement joins TRBV13 to TRBJ2-1; weak D call: TRBD2 (5 bases). V lost 4 bases and J lost 12, with 13 bases in between. CDR1 is PRHDT and CDR2 is FYEKMQ in the germline V gene (reference sequence). The CDR3 has 12 amino acids. The CDR3 sequence is CASSSLRGGQFF. CDR3 nucleotide sequence: TGTGCCAGCAGCTCCCTCCGGGGTGGGCAGTTCTTC.

V usage is TRBV7-2 and J usage is TRBJ2-5; weak D call: TRBD1 (5 bases). Germline CDR1 SGHTA, CDR2 FQGNSA. The V and J ends lost 5 bases and 5 bases respectively, with 12 bases between them. This CDR3 has 13 amino acids. The CDR3 protein is CASSQPGIETQYF. CDR3 nucleotides: TGTGCCAGCAGCCAACCAGGGATCGAGACCCAGTACTTC.

Of note for this clonotype: The junction shows a germline mismatch at one end, possibly a read error. The rearrangement links TRBV4-3 to TRBJ2-7; 7 bases fit TRBD1. Per germline, CDR1 LGHNA and CDR2 YSLEER. The CDR3 is 16 residues long. CDR3 DNA sequence: TGCGCCAGCAGCCAAGATCCGGACAGGAGCGGTTACGAGCGGTACTTC. Translation gives CASSQDPDRSGYERYF.

This sequence joins TRBV20-1 and TRBJ2-1; D gene uncertain. The CDR3 has 19 residues. Germline V lookup: CDR1 DFQATT, CDR2 SNEGSKA (reference sequence). The CDR3 is CLPDRAADSPASSYNEQFF. The CDR3 DNA reads TGCTTACCAGATAGGGCAGCCGATTCCCCAGCAAGCTCCTACAATGAGCAGTTCTTC.

This clonotype has just a few counts. CDR3 sequence reads: CATSGSRDRSQNEQFF. The CDR3 DNA is TGTGCCACCAGCGGCTCCCGGGACAGGTCACAAAATGAGCAGTTCTTC. The chain couples TRBV15 to TRBJ2-1, with 8 positions matching TRBD1. This CDR3 contains 16 residues. Germline loops: CDR1 LNHNV, CDR2 YYDKDF (reference sequence). V gave up 5 bases and J gave up 7 bases; unmatched junction bases: 13.

The chain couples TRBV10-2 to TRBJ2-5, with 7 bases aligning to TRBD1. Matching the DNA end better, TRBJ2-7 makes the J call doubtful. The germline V gene encodes CDR1 WSHSY and CDR2 SAAADI. The CDR3 has 15 residues. In nucleotides, the CDR3 is TGCGCCAGCAGTCTAAGACAGGGCCCCCCCTACGAGCAGTACTTC. Residues: CASSLRQGPPYEQYF.